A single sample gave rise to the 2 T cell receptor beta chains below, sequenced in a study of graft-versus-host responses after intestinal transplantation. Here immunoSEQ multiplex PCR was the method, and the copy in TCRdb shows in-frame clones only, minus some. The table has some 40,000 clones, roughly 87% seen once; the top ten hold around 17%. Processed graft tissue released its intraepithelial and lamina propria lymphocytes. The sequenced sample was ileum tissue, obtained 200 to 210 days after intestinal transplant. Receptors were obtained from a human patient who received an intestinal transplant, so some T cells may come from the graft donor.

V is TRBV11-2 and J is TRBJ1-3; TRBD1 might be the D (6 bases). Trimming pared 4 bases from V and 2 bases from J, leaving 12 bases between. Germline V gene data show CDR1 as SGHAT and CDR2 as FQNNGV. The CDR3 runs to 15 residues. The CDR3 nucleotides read TGTGCCAGCAGCTCTACTCAGGGGCCTGGAAACACCATATATTTT. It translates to CASSSTQGPGNTIYF.

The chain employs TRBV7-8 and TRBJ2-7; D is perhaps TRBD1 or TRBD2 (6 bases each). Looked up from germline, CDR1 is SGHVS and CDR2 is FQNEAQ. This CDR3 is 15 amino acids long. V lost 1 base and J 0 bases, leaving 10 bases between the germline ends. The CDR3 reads CASSLGGGSSYEQYF. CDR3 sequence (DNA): TGTGCCAGCAGCTTAGGAGGGGGGAGCTCCTACGAGCAGTACTTC.